This entry features one T cell receptor beta chain sequence. This record belongs to a study of blood T cells in healthy people across ages. The second PCR ran roughly 7 to 12 cycles with a sample-barcoded 5' primer and J-beta primers. Using its own MiXCR run on the 5' RACE reads, TCRdb lists one record per CDR3 protein. The sample carries 1.8 million or so distinct CDR3 sequences, more than 35% recorded once. The CDR3 runs 16 residues. V was cut by 4 bases and J by 0 bases, with 13 bases left in between. Germline V lookup: CDR1 MDHEN, CDR2 SYDVKM. The chain couples TRBV28 to TRBJ2-1; D gene uncertain. Sequencing used blood. The receptor was isolated from a human donor in good health. CDR3 sequence: CASSSYSGSSYNEQFF. DNA for the CDR3: TGTGCCAGCAGTTCTTACTCGGGTAGCTCCTACAATGAGCAGTTCTTC.